This is a list of T cell receptor beta chains from one sample in a study of CD8+CD57+ T cells in acquired aplastic anemia. TCRdb reprocessed the reads via MiXCR and lists one record per CDR3 protein. The sample holds 150,000 to 200,000 distinct CDR3 sequences, roughly 50% seen once. Material for sequencing was sorted CD4+, CD8+, or CD8+CD57+ T cells (not recorded which) from PBMCs. The source of these receptors is a human donor with aplastic anemia. CDR3s include the opening cysteine and the closing phenylalanine or tryptophan. Fields, in order: clone size, J gene, V gene, D gene, CDR3 DNA, CDR3 protein. The D gene is left open where the match is weak. Not all rows give a size; the values are once, few, many and, for expanded clones, a class.

abundance: .
j_gene: TRBJ2-3
v_gene: TRBV20-1
d_gene: .
CDR3nt: TGCAGTGCTAGAGATGGTAAATACACAGATACGCAGTATTTT
CDR3aa: CSARDGKYTDTQYF

abundance: .
j_gene: TRBJ1-4
v_gene: TRBV7-9
d_gene: .
CDR3nt: TGTGCCAGCAGCTTCAGGGTCGGCGAAAAACTGTTTTTT
CDR3aa: CASSFRVGEKLFF

abundance: .
j_gene: TRBJ2-3
v_gene: TRBV29-1
d_gene: .
CDR3nt: TGCAGCGCAAACCAGGGGGGAGATACGCAGTATTTT
CDR3aa: CSANQGGDTQYF

abundance: once
j_gene: TRBJ2-2
v_gene: TRBV6-2/TRBV6-3
d_gene: .
CDR3nt: TGTGCCAGCAATTATGACAGCCCCAACACCGGGGAGCTGTTTTTT
CDR3aa: CASNYDSPNTGELFF

abundance: few
j_gene: TRBJ2-5
v_gene: TRBV7-6
d_gene: .
CDR3nt: TGTGCCAGCAGCTTAGGCCAGGGGGAGACCCAGTACTTC
CDR3aa: CASSLGQGETQYF

abundance: many
j_gene: TRBJ2-3
v_gene: TRBV6-4
d_gene: TRBD2
CDR3nt: TGTGCCAGCATTAAACCCGGGACTAGGGCCGATACGCAGTATTTT
CDR3aa: CASIKPGTRADTQYF

abundance: .
j_gene: TRBJ1-6
v_gene: TRBV2
d_gene: .
CDR3nt: TGTGCCAGCAGTGTGGAGAAGATTTCACCCCTCCACTTT
CDR3aa: CASSVEKISPLHF

abundance: .
j_gene: TRBJ1-2
v_gene: TRBV30
d_gene: .
CDR3nt: TGTGCCTGGAGTCGTGGGCCGGACTACACCTTC
CDR3aa: CAWSRGPDYTF

abundance: .
j_gene: TRBJ2-5
v_gene: TRBV7-7
d_gene: TRBD1
CDR3nt: TGTGCTAGCAGCTCCGACAGGGTAGGGGAGACCCAGTACTTC
CDR3aa: CASSSDRVGETQYF

abundance: few
j_gene: TRBJ2-3
v_gene: TRBV20-1
d_gene: .
CDR3nt: TGCAGTGCTTCATTAGCTGCTAGCACAGATACGCAGTATTTT
CDR3aa: CSASLAASTDTQYF

abundance: .
j_gene: TRBJ2-5
v_gene: TRBV19
d_gene: .
CDR3nt: TGTGCCAGTAGTATGGGTAACGGACCCCAAGAGACCCAGTACTTC
CDR3aa: CASSMGNGPQETQYF

abundance: .
j_gene: TRBJ1-2
v_gene: TRBV27
d_gene: .
CDR3nt: TGTGCCAGCAGTCACACGGGCCGGGACGGACTAATCTATGGCTACACCTTC
CDR3aa: CASSHTGRDGLIYGYTF

abundance: many
j_gene: TRBJ2-1
v_gene: TRBV5-6
d_gene: .
CDR3nt: TGTGCCAGCAGCGACCAACTCTACAATGAGCAGTTCTTC
CDR3aa: CASSDQLYNEQFF

abundance: many
j_gene: TRBJ2-7
v_gene: TRBV20-1
d_gene: .
CDR3nt: TGCAGTGCTAAGGGGGTGGGTAGCTCCTACGAGCAGTACTTC
CDR3aa: CSAKGVGSSYEQYF

abundance: .
j_gene: TRBJ2-1
v_gene: TRBV20-1
d_gene: .
CDR3nt: TGCAATGCTAGTGTTGTCGACGCTAATGGGCAGTTCTTC
CDR3aa: CNASVVDANGQFF

abundance: many
j_gene: TRBJ2-5
v_gene: TRBV7-6
d_gene: .
CDR3nt: TGTGCCAGCAGCTTAAATGCGGGGATAGAGACCCAGTACTTC
CDR3aa: CASSLNAGIETQYF

abundance: .
j_gene: TRBJ2-7
v_gene: TRBV7-9
d_gene: .
CDR3nt: TGTGCCAGCTTAGACAGTACCTACGAGCAGTACTTC
CDR3aa: CASLDSTYEQYF

abundance: .
j_gene: TRBJ1-5
v_gene: TRBV15
d_gene: TRBD1
CDR3nt: TGTGCCACCAAGGGACAGGGGAATCAGCCCCAGCATTTT
CDR3aa: CATKGQGNQPQHF

abundance: many
j_gene: TRBJ2-1
v_gene: TRBV24-1
d_gene: TRBD1
CDR3nt: TGTGCCACCAGGGCAGGGGGTAACTATGAGCAGTTCTTC
CDR3aa: CATRAGGNYEQFF

abundance: .
j_gene: TRBJ1-4
v_gene: TRBV6-5
d_gene: .
CDR3nt: TGTGCCAGCAGTTACTCCCAGATTGAAAAACTGTTTTTT
CDR3aa: CASSYSQIEKLFF

abundance: .
j_gene: TRBJ2-7
v_gene: TRBV7-9
d_gene: TRBD1
CDR3nt: TGTGCCAGCAGCTCCCGGGACAGGGGACTTGAGCAGTACTTC
CDR3aa: CASSSRDRGLEQYF

abundance: .
j_gene: TRBJ1-2
v_gene: TRBV20-1
d_gene: TRBD1
CDR3nt: TGCAGTGCTGGAACAGGGGAGGGGGCTCTATATGGCTACACCTTC
CDR3aa: CSAGTGEGALYGYTF

abundance: .
j_gene: TRBJ2-7
v_gene: TRBV10-3
d_gene: .
CDR3nt: TGTGCCATCAGTGAGTCGCCACAATTACCCTACGAGCAGTACTTC
CDR3aa: CAISESPQLPYEQYF

abundance: .
j_gene: TRBJ2-7
v_gene: TRBV27
d_gene: .
CDR3nt: TGTGCCAGCAGTTTAAACTGGGGGTCCTACGAGCAGTACTTC
CDR3aa: CASSLNWGSYEQYF

abundance: many
j_gene: TRBJ1-1
v_gene: TRBV2
d_gene: .
CDR3nt: TGTGCCAGCAGTGACAGCAGGGCCCGAGGGGTGAACACTGAAGCTTTCTTT
CDR3aa: CASSDSRARGVNTEAFF

abundance: .
j_gene: TRBJ2-1
v_gene: TRBV20-1
d_gene: TRBD2
CDR3nt: TGCAGTGCAAAGGGACTAGCGGGAGATCATGAGCAGTTCTTC
CDR3aa: CSAKGLAGDHEQFF

abundance: .
j_gene: TRBJ1-1
v_gene: TRBV29-1
d_gene: .
CDR3nt: TGCAGCGTTGCAGGACGGCTGAACACTGAAGCTTTCTTT
CDR3aa: CSVAGRLNTEAFF

abundance: .
j_gene: TRBJ2-2
v_gene: TRBV6-4
d_gene: TRBD1
CDR3nt: TGTGCCAGCAGTTCGACAGGGATCACCGGGGAGCTGTTTTTT
CDR3aa: CASSSTGITGELFF

abundance: .
j_gene: TRBJ2-7
v_gene: TRBV7-3
d_gene: .
CDR3nt: TGTGCCAGCAGTAAAAATTGGAGGTACGAGCAGTACTTC
CDR3aa: CASSKNWRYEQYF

abundance: .
j_gene: TRBJ1-4
v_gene: TRBV5-1
d_gene: .
CDR3nt: TGCGCCAGCAGCCAAAGGGCGCAAAGGGAAAAACTGTTTTTC
CDR3aa: CASSQRAQREKLFF

abundance: .
j_gene: TRBJ1-1
v_gene: TRBV4-1
d_gene: .
CDR3nt: TGCGCCAGCAGCCACCGACTTGGGGAAGGCGGCACTGAAGCTTTCTTT
CDR3aa: CASSHRLGEGGTEAFF

abundance: many
j_gene: TRBJ1-2
v_gene: TRBV7-2
d_gene: .
CDR3nt: TGTGCCAGCAGCTTACCGGGACAATGGGGTTATGGCTACACCTTC
CDR3aa: CASSLPGQWGYGYTF

abundance: .
j_gene: TRBJ1-4
v_gene: TRBV2
d_gene: TRBD1
CDR3nt: TGTGCCAGCAGCGAGCTGACAGGGTATAATGAAAAGCTGTTTTTT
CDR3aa: CASSELTGYNEKLFF

abundance: many
j_gene: TRBJ1-1
v_gene: TRBV5-1
d_gene: TRBD1
CDR3nt: TGCGCCAGCAGCTCTGGGACAGATAACTACATGACCACTGAAGCTTTCTTT
CDR3aa: CASSSGTDNYMTTEAFF

abundance: .
j_gene: TRBJ1-6
v_gene: TRBV19
d_gene: .
CDR3nt: TGTGCCAGTAGTACTGAAAATTCACCCCTCCACTTT
CDR3aa: CASSTENSPLHF

abundance: .
j_gene: TRBJ1-5
v_gene: TRBV10-3
d_gene: TRBD1
CDR3nt: TGTGCCATCAGTGATGGGACAGGGAAAAGGGACAATCAGCCCCAGCATTTT
CDR3aa: CAISDGTGKRDNQPQHF

abundance: .
j_gene: TRBJ2-7
v_gene: TRBV20-1
d_gene: .
CDR3nt: TGCAGTGCTAGCAGGGTTTCCTCCGAGCAGTACTTC
CDR3aa: CSASRVSSEQYF

abundance: .
j_gene: TRBJ2-5
v_gene: TRBV7-9
d_gene: TRBD2
CDR3nt: TGTGCCAGCAGCCCAACGACTAGCGTAGAGACCCAGTACTTC
CDR3aa: CASSPTTSVETQYF

abundance: many
j_gene: TRBJ2-1
v_gene: TRBV2
d_gene: .
CDR3nt: TGTGCCAGCAGTGAAACGCTAGCCAATGAGCAGTTCTTC
CDR3aa: CASSETLANEQFF

abundance: .
j_gene: TRBJ2-3
v_gene: TRBV4-3
d_gene: TRBD2
CDR3nt: TGCGCCAGCAGCCAAGATCAGCGGGAGGGGTCGGATACGCAGTATTTT
CDR3aa: CASSQDQREGSDTQYF

abundance: .
j_gene: TRBJ2-5
v_gene: TRBV7-8
d_gene: .
CDR3nt: TGTGCCAGCGGGAGGCAGCAAGAGACCCAGTACTTC
CDR3aa: CASGRQQETQYF

abundance: many
j_gene: TRBJ2-1
v_gene: TRBV7-3
d_gene: .
CDR3nt: TGTGCCAGCAGCTTAAGCTGGGGCGCTGAGCAGTTCTTC
CDR3aa: CASSLSWGAEQFF

abundance: many
j_gene: TRBJ2-7
v_gene: TRBV11-3
d_gene: .
CDR3nt: TGTGCCAGCAGCTTCCGGGACAACGAGCAGTACTTC
CDR3aa: CASSFRDNEQYF

abundance: .
j_gene: TRBJ1-1
v_gene: TRBV29-1
d_gene: TRBD1
CDR3nt: TGCAGCGTCCTCGACAGGGGGAACACTGAAGCTTTCTTT
CDR3aa: CSVLDRGNTEAFF

abundance: .
j_gene: TRBJ2-3
v_gene: TRBV11-1
d_gene: TRBD2
CDR3nt: TGTGCCAGCAGCTCAAGCGGGAGCGGGGCAGATACGCAGTATTTT
CDR3aa: CASSSSGSGADTQYF

abundance: many
j_gene: TRBJ1-2
v_gene: TRBV19
d_gene: .
CDR3nt: TGTGCCAGTAGTACTACTAGGTATGGCTACACCTTC
CDR3aa: CASSTTRYGYTF

abundance: few
j_gene: TRBJ1-2
v_gene: TRBV20-1
d_gene: TRBD1
CDR3nt: TGCAGTGCTAGGGAACAGGGGTCCCCCTATGGCTACACCTTC
CDR3aa: CSAREQGSPYGYTF

abundance: few
j_gene: TRBJ2-3
v_gene: TRBV7-3
d_gene: .
CDR3nt: TGTGCCAGCAGCTTTCAGGGTGCAGATACGCAGTATTTT
CDR3aa: CASSFQGADTQYF

abundance: many
j_gene: TRBJ1-2
v_gene: TRBV5-1
d_gene: .
CDR3nt: TGCGCCAGCAGCTTTGAGCCGGGACAAAACTATGGCTACACCTTC
CDR3aa: CASSFEPGQNYGYTF